This TCR beta chain comes out of a study of type 1 regulatory T cells. Study-level background: This in vitro CD4 product, T-allo10, is enriched for Tr1 cells and alloantigen-specific.

The V end lost 6 bases, the J end lost 6 bases, and 6 bases lay between the germline ends. The CDR3 loop spans 10 amino acids. Germline V gives CDR1 DFQATT, CDR2 SNEGSKA (reference sequence). MiXCR, run by TCRdb on the reads, gives a single entry per CDR3 protein. The sample yields some 15,000 distinct CDR3 sequences, approximately 14% seen once. This clonotype was observed at least ten times. Its antigen is currently unknown. Sequencing was done on a sample of cultured T cells, either the whole culture or a sorted T cell fraction (not recorded which). The clonotype originates from a human donor in good health. This rearrangement joins TRBV20-1 to TRBJ2-1; no clear D gene. The CDR3 spells CSATSNEQFF. The CDR3, as DNA: TGCAGTGCCACATCCAATGAGCAGTTCTTC.